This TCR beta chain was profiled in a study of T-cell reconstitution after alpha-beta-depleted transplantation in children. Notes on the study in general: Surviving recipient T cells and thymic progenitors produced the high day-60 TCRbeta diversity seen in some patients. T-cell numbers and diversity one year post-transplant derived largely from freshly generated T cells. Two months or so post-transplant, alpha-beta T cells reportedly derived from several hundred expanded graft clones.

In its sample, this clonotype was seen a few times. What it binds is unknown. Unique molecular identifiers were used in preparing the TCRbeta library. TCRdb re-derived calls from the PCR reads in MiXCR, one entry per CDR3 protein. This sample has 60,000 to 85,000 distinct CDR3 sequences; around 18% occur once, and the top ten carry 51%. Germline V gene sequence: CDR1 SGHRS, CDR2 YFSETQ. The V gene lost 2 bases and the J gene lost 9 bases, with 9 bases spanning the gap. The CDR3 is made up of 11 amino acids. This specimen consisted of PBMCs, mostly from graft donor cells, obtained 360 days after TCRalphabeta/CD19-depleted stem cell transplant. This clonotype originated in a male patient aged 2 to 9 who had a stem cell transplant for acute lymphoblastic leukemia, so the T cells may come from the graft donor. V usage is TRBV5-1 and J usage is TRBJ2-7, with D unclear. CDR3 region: CASSFSGLQYF. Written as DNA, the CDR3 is TGCGCCAGCAGCTTTAGTGGGTTGCAGTACTTC. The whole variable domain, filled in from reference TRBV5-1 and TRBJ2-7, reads KAGVTQTPRYLIKTRGQQVTLSCSPISGHRSVSWYQQTPGQGLQFLFEYFSETQRNKGNFPGRFSGRQFSNSRSEMNVSTLELGDSALYLCASSFSGLQYFGPGTRLTVT.